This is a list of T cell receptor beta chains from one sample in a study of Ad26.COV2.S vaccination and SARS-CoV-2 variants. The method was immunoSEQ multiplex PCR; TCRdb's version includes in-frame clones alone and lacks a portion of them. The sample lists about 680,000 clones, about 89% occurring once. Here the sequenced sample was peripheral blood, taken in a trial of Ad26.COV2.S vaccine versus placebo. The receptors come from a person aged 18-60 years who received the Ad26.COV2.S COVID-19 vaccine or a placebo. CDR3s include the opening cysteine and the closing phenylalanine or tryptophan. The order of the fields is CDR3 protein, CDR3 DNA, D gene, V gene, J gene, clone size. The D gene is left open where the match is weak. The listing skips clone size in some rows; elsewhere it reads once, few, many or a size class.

CASSLYRNTEAFF	TGTGCCAGCAGCTTATACCGGAACACTGAAGCTTTCTTT	-	TRBV5-8	TRBJ1-1	-
CASRRGMLSYEQYF	TGTGCCAGCAGACGGGGGATGCTATCCTACGAGCAGTACTTC	-	TRBV6-5	TRBJ2-7	-
CASSRAGTSGRETQYF	TGTGCCAGCAGCCGGGCCGGGACTAGCGGGCGAGAGACCCAGTACTTC	TRBD2	TRBV7-9	TRBJ2-5	-
CATGGPMGGELFF	TGTGCCACCGGGGGACCGATGGGCGGGGAGCTGTTTTTT	-	TRBV24-1	TRBJ2-2	-
CASSTRTSSYNEQFF	TGTGCCAGCAGCACAAGGACGAGCTCCTACAATGAGCAGTTCTTC	-	TRBV7-2	TRBJ2-1	-
CAIKSGDTEAFF	TGTGCCATCAAATCCGGGGACACTGAAGCTTTCTTT	-	TRBV10-3	TRBJ1-1	-
CASSLKRGNEKLFF	TGTGCCAGCAGTTTAAAGAGGGGAAATGAAAAACTGTTTTTT	-	TRBV27	TRBJ1-4	-
CASSLSSSGRAHNEQFF	TGTGCCAGCAGTTTATCGTCTAGCGGGAGAGCCCACAATGAGCAGTTCTTC	TRBD2	TRBV27	TRBJ2-1	-
CASSQDKTGGGFGYTF	TGTGCCAGCAGCCAGGATAAGACAGGGGGAGGTTTCGGCTACACCTTC	TRBD1	TRBV3-1/TRBV3-2	TRBJ1-2	-
CASSYSSGANYEQYF	TGTGCCAGCAGTTACTCCTCGGGGGCTAACTACGAGCAGTACTTC	-	TRBV6-5	TRBJ2-7	-
CATVPGRVDEWQYF	TGCGCCACCGTCCCGGGACGGGTCGACGAGTGGCAGTACTTC	-	TRBV10-2	TRBJ2-7	-
CASSLQLQNTIYF	TGTGCCAGCAGTTTGCAGCTGCAAAACACCATATATTTT	-	TRBV12-3/TRBV12-4	TRBJ1-3	few
CASSPRTGEGEQFF	TGTGCCAGCAGCCCCCGGACTGGAGAAGGTGAGCAGTTCTTC	-	TRBV7-8	TRBJ2-1	-
CSATWVAQETQYF	TGCAGCGCCACCTGGGTAGCCCAAGAGACCCAGTACTTC	-	TRBV29-1	TRBJ2-5	-
CASSEQGGTEAFF	TGTGCCAGCAGCGAACAAGGGGGCACTGAAGCTTTCTTT	-	TRBV7-8	TRBJ1-1	-
CASSQVGDSSYEQYF	TGTGCCAGCAGCCAAGTGGGGGACAGCTCCTACGAGCAGTACTTC	TRBD1	TRBV4-2	TRBJ2-7	-
CASSEVGTGGGYEQYF	TGTGCCAGCAGTGAAGTAGGGACAGGGGGCGGATACGAGCAGTACTTC	TRBD1	TRBV2	TRBJ2-7	once
CASSEAPGPPYEQYF	TGTGCCAGCAGTGAAGCGCCGGGGCCACCCTACGAGCAGTACTTC	-	TRBV2	TRBJ2-7	-
CASSRGAMNTEAFF	TGTGCCAGCAGCAGGGGAGCAATGAACACTGAAGCTTTCTTT	-	TRBV9	TRBJ1-1	-
CATQSGRTNTGELFF	TGTGCCACCCAGTCCGGCAGGACGAACACCGGGGAGCTGTTTTTT	-	TRBV19	TRBJ2-2	-
CASSQEGNYGYTF	TGCGCCAGCAGCCAAGAGGGAAACTATGGCTACACCTTC	-	TRBV4-3	TRBJ1-2	-
CASSPSSGTIYGYTF	TGTGCCAGCAGCCCAAGCTCGGGGACGATCTATGGCTACACCTTC	-	TRBV7-3	TRBJ1-2	few
CASSIYSGGEYGYTF	TGTGCCAGTAGTATTTATTCGGGGGGAGAGTATGGCTACACCTTC	-	TRBV19	TRBJ1-2	once
CAWNEIAAEQYF	TGTGCCTGGAATGAAATAGCGGCCGAGCAGTACTTC	-	TRBV30	TRBJ2-7	few
CATSTSGRSDTQYF	TGTGCCACCAGTACTAGCGGGAGGTCCGATACGCAGTATTTT	TRBD2	TRBV24-1	TRBJ2-3	-
CASLGITDTQYF	TGTGCCAGCTTAGGGATCACAGATACGCAGTATTTT	-	TRBV12-3/TRBV12-4	TRBJ2-3	-
CSASSLDTQYF	TGCAGTGCTAGCAGTTTAGATACGCAGTATTTT	-	TRBV20-1	TRBJ2-3	-
CASSLDRERVDNSPLHF	TGTGCCAGCAGCCTCGACAGGGAGAGGGTAGATAATTCACCCCTCCACTTT	TRBD1	TRBV7-9	TRBJ1-6	-